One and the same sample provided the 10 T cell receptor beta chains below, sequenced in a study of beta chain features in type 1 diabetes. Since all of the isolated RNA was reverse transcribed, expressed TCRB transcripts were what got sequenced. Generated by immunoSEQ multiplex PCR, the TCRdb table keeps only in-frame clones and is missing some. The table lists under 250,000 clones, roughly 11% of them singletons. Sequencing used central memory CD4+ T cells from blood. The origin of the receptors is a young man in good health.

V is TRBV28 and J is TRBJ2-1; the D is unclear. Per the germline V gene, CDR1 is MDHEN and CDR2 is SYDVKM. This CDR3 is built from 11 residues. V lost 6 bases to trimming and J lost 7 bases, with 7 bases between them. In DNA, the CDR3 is TGTGCCAGCAGGCTTAGTAATGAGCAGTTCTTC. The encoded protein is CASRLSNEQFF.

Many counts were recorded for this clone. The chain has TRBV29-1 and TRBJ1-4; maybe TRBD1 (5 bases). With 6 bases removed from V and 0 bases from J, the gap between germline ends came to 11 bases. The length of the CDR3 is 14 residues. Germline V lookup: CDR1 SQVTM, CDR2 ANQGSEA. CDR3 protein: CSVSDSSTNEKLFF. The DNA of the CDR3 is TGCAGCGTCTCAGACAGCTCAACTAATGAAAAACTGTTTTTT.

The DNA of the CDR3 is TGTGCCAGCAGCCTCCGGGTCGGAGGGGGCACAGATACGCAGTATTTT. This codes for CASSLRVGGGTDTQYF. The chain joins TRBV9 to TRBJ2-3, with D possibly TRBD2 on 6 matching bases. The CDR3 sequence is 16 residues long. The germline V gene has CDR1 SGDLS and CDR2 YYNGEE. V was trimmed by 4 bases and J by 1 base, leaving 16 bases between them.

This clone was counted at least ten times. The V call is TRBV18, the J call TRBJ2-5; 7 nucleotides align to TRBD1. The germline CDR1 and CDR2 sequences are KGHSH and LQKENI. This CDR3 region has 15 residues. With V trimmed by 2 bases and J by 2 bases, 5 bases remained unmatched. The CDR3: CASSPREQGQETQYF. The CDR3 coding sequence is TGTGCCAGCTCACCAAGGGAACAGGGGCAAGAGACCCAGTACTTC.

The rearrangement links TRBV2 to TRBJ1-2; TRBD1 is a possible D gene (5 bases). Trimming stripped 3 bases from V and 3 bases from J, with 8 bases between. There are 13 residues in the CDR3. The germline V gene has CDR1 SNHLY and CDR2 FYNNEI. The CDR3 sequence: CASSDRDYYGYTF. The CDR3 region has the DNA TGTGCCAGCAGTGACAGGGATTACTATGGCTACACCTTC.

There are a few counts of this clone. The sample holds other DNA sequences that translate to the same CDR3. CDR3 sequence: CASSTRTGQGEQYF. As DNA, the CDR3 is TGCGCCAGCAGCACCAGGACAGGGCAGGGTGAGCAGTACTTC. The rearrangement uses TRBV5-1 and TRBJ2-7; 8 bases are a match to TRBD1. The length of the CDR3 is 14 residues. Germline CDR1 SGHRS, CDR2 YFSETQ. The V and J ends lost 4 bases and 7 bases, in that order; junction bases with no gene match: 10.

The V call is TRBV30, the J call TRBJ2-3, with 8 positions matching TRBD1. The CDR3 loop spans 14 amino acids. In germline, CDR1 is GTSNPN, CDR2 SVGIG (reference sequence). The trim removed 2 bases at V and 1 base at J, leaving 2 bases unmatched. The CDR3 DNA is TGTGCCTGGAGTCGGGGACAGGGCACAGATACGCAGTATTTT. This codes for CAWSRGQGTDTQYF.

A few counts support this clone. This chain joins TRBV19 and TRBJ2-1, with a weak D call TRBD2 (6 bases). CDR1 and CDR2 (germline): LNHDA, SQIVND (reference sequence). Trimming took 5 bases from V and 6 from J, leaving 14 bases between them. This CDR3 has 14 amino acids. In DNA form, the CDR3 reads TGTGCCAGTAGTTTACGCGGCGGGGCCAATGAGCAGTTCTTC. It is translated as CASSLRGGANEQFF.

CDR3: CSVDGRMNTEAFF. The CDR3 DNA reads TGCAGCGTTGACGGGCGAATGAACACTGAAGCTTTCTTT. The rearrangement uses TRBV29-1 and TRBJ1-1, with D unclear. CDR3 size: 13 residues. The V gene's germline CDR1 is SQVTM and CDR2 ANQGSEA. Trimming took off 3 bases at V and 0 bases at J, with 8 bases between the two ends.

The CDR3 spells CASSERRTDQPQHF. CDR3 nucleotide sequence: TGTGCCAGCAGTGAACGGAGGACTGATCAGCCCCAGCATTTT. The chain couples TRBV2 to TRBJ1-5; no reliable D call. The V gene's germline CDR1 is SNHLY and CDR2 FYNNEI. With 2 bases removed from V and 5 bases from J, the gap between germline ends came to 10 bases. This CDR3 has 14 amino acids.